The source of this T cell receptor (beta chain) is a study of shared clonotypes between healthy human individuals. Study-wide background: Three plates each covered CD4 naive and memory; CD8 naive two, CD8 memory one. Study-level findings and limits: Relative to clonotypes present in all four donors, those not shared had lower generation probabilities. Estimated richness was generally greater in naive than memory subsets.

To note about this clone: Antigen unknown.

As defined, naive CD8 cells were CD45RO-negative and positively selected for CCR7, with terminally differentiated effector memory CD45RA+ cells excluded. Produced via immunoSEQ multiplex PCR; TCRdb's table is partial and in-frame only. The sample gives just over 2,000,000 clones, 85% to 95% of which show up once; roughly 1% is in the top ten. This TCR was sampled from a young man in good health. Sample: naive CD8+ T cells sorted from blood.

The CDR3 coding sequence is TGTGCCAGAAGCTTGGCCGCATTCCCGTCGTGGGGAAAACTGTTTTTT. This codes for CARSLAAFPSWGKLFF. V is TRBV5-3 and J is TRBJ1-4; D is ambiguous. TRBV5-3 is marked as an open reading frame, function uncertain. The CDR3 runs 16 residues. Between the trimmed V and J ends, which lost 0 bases and 10 bases, there was a span of 19 bases.